A single sample gave rise to the 24 T cell receptor beta chains below, sequenced in a study of OX40 agonist ivuxolimab in advanced cancers. Only in-frame clones appear in the TCRdb table, and some are missing; sequencing was by immunoSEQ multiplex PCR. The profile shows over 80,000 clones, around 87% of them singletons. The sequences come from CD4+ or CD8+ T cells sorted from blood, collected in a trial of the OX40 agonist ivuxolimab. The receptors were gathered from an adult with an advanced solid tumor such as melanoma, head and neck, liver or kidney cancer.

This clone has just one count. This rearrangement joins TRBV5-1 to TRBJ2-1; TRBD2 agrees at 8 bases. The V gene end was trimmed by 0 bases and the J gene end by 0 bases; junction bases not matched to a gene: 8. Germline V CDR1 and CDR2: SGHRS, YFSETQ. This CDR3 spans 18 amino acids. The CDR3 sequence is CASSLESSGASSYNEQFF. Written as DNA, the CDR3 is TGCGCCAGCAGCTTGGAGAGTAGCGGGGCAAGCTCCTACAATGAGCAGTTCTTC.

The gene calls are TRBV19 and TRBJ2-7, with 7 bases lining up with TRBD2. The J segment lost 0 bases and the V segment lost 7 bases, leaving 9 bases of the junction unmatched. The CDR3 sequence is 15 residues long. In germline, CDR1 is LNHDA, CDR2 SQIVND (reference sequence). The CDR3 here is CASNPGLPSSYEQYF. In DNA form, the CDR3 reads TGTGCCAGTAATCCGGGACTACCAAGCTCCTACGAGCAGTACTTC.

The chain links TRBV7-8 to TRBJ1-5, with a tentative D call TRBD1 (5 bases). The length of the CDR3 is 15 residues. Germline V CDR1 and CDR2: SGHVS, FQNEAQ. The V and J ends lost 0 bases and 9 bases respectively, with 15 bases between them. CDR3 DNA: TGTGCCAGCAGCTTAGCGACAGAAAAAAGCGGGCCCCAGCATTTT. This translates into CASSLATEKSGPQHF. The variable domain in full, completed from reference TRBV7-8 and TRBJ1-5, reads GAGVSQSPRYKVAKRGQDVALRCDPISGHVSLFWYQQALGQGPEFLTYFQNEAQLDKSGLPSDRFFAERPEGSVSTLKIQRTQQEDSAVYLCASSLATEKSGPQHFGDGTRLSIL.

The table lists this clone with a count of one. The chain combines TRBV7-2 with TRBJ2-7, with D uncertain. The germline V and J ends were trimmed by 6 bases and 4 bases, with 10 bases remaining between them. Germline CDR1 is SGHTA and CDR2 is FQGNSA. The CDR3 runs 12 residues. This chain's CDR3 is CASSLAEYEQYV. CDR3 DNA: TGTGCCAGCAGTTTGGCCGAGTACGAGCAGTACGTC.

The table lists this clone with a few counts. This CDR3 reads CASSLGVQLSTDTQYF. As DNA, the CDR3 is TGTGCCAGCAGCTTAGGGGTCCAACTTAGCACAGATACGCAGTATTTT. The rearrangement joins TRBV11-2 to TRBJ2-3; no reliable D call. Germline V lookup: CDR1 SGHAT, CDR2 FQNNGV. The V end lost 1 base, the J end lost 0 bases, and 11 bases lay between the germline ends. This CDR3 has 16 residues.

The gene calls are TRBV7-2 and TRBJ2-1; 8 bases align to TRBD2. Germline V gene lookup returns CDR1 SGHTA and CDR2 FQGNSA. Trimming removed 2 bases from V and 0 bases from J; junction bases left unmatched: 12. This CDR3 has 19 amino acids. CDR3 DNA: TGTGCCAGCAGCTTATTCCGGCCAGCGGGAGCTTTCTCCTACAATGAGCAGTTCTTC. Amino acid sequence: CASSLFRPAGAFSYNEQFF.

This clone was observed a handful of times. The rearrangement joins TRBV5-1 to TRBJ2-7, with a weak D call TRBD2 (5 bases). The germline gives CDR1 SGHRS, CDR2 YFSETQ. This CDR3 has 14 amino acids. The V end was cut by 4 bases, the J end by 3 bases, with 14 bases between. The CDR3 is CASSLSGANYEQYF. The CDR3, as DNA: TGCGCCAGCAGCCTGAGCGGAGCCAACTACGAGCAGTACTTC. The complete variable domain, with remaining parts taken from reference TRBV5-1 and TRBJ2-7, reads KAGVTQTPRYLIKTRGQQVTLSCSPISGHRSVSWYQQTPGQGLQFLFEYFSETQRNKGNFPGRFSGRQFSNSRSEMNVSTLELGDSALYLCASSLSGANYEQYFGPGTRLTVT.

The rearrangement uses TRBV5-6 and TRBJ2-3, with D hard to call. V shed 2 bases and J shed 3 bases, with 4 bases lying between them. The CDR3 consists of 12 residues. From germline, CDR1 is SGHDT and CDR2 YYEEEE. The CDR3 bases are TGTGCCAGCAGCTTCCAGACAGATACGCAGTATTTT. Translating it yields CASSFQTDTQYF.

This clone was seen a single time. V is TRBV6-1 and J is TRBJ2-7; D may correspond to TRBD1 or TRBD2 (7 bases each). Per germline, CDR1 MNHNS and CDR2 SASEGT. This CDR3 is built from 12 residues. V lost 6 bases and J lost 6, with 12 bases in between. The CDR3, as DNA: TGTGCCAGCAGACGGGGGGACAGCGAGCAGTACGTC. Translating gives CASRRGDSEQYV.

This clone occurred once. V usage is TRBV2 and J usage is TRBJ1-2; 8 nucleotides match TRBD1. Germline CDR1 and CDR2: SNHLY and FYNNEI. CDR3 length equals 14 residues. The J segment lost 4 bases and the V segment lost 6 bases, leaving 7 bases of the junction unmatched. CDR3 region: CASRPTGVAYGYTF. CDR3 DNA: TGTGCCAGCAGACCGACAGGGGTCGCCTATGGCTACACCTTC.

The chain has TRBV11-1 and TRBJ2-2; 7 nucleotides agree with TRBD2. The CDR3 is 18 amino acids. V lost 3 bases to trimming and J lost 3 bases; unmatched junction nucleotides: 13. CDR1 and CDR2 (germline): SGHAT, FQDESV (reference sequence). CDR3 bases: TGTGCCAGCAGCTTCGTCGATTCGGGACTATCGGACACCGGGGAGCTGTTTTTT. It encodes CASSFVDSGLSDTGELFF.

The chain links TRBV5-1 to TRBJ2-5; 14 bases are shared with TRBD2. The V segment lost 2 bases and the J segment 5 bases; nucleotides outside the gene matches: 5. Germline V gene lookup returns CDR1 SGHRS and CDR2 YFSETQ. CDR3 length: 16 residues. CDR3 DNA sequence: TGCGCCAGCAGCTTAGGGACTAGCGGGAGAGGCGAGACCCAGTACTTC. It yields the protein CASSLGTSGRGETQYF.

The V and J genes are TRBV6-1 and TRBJ1-4, with TRBD1 as a possible D gene (6 bases). Per the germline V gene, CDR1 is MNHNS and CDR2 is SASEGT. Trimming cost V 3 bases and J 14 bases, with 16 bases left between them. The CDR3 runs to 13 residues. In DNA form, the CDR3 reads TGTGCCAGCAGTGAGGGACTGGGGGCCCTTCTGTTTTTT. This translates into CASSEGLGALLFF.

The CDR3 DNA sequence: TGTGCCAGTAGTATGGGACTAGCGGGAGTCGATGAGCAGTTCTTC. The encoded protein is CASSMGLAGVDEQFF. The V gene is TRBV19, the J gene TRBJ2-1; TRBD2 aligns across 14 bases. Germline CDR1 reads LNHDA; CDR2 reads SQIVND (reference sequence). V was clipped by 3 bases and J by 8 bases; unmatched bases: 3. The CDR3 has 15 amino acids. Using reference TRBV19 and TRBJ2-1 for the parts outside the CDR3, the full variable domain is DGGITQSPKYLFRKEGQNVTLSCEQNLNHDAMYWYRQDPGQGLRLIYYSQIVNDFQKGDIAEGYSVSREKKESFPLTVTSAQKNPTAFYLCASSMGLAGVDEQFFGPGTRLTVL.

The chain combines TRBV19 with TRBJ2-5, with D unclear. The V gene's germline CDR1 is LNHDA and CDR2 SQIVND (reference sequence). Trimming left V 3 bases short and J 7 bases short, with 9 bases between. This CDR3 contains 12 residues. CDR3 loop: CASSMSSGTQYF. The CDR3 nucleotides read TGTGCCAGTAGTATGTCATCCGGGACCCAGTACTTC.

J is TRBJ2-5 and V is TRBV15; D ambiguous. V was trimmed by 1 base and J by 5 bases, leaving 17 bases between them. The CDR3 runs 16 residues. Germline values: CDR1 LNHNV, CDR2 YYDKDF (reference sequence). CDR3 nucleotides: TGTGCCACCAGCAGAGGGTCGACGGCCGATGCGGAGACCCAGTACTTC. This codes for CATSRGSTADAETQYF.

The chain uses TRBV14 and TRBJ1-2, with 7 bases aligning to TRBD1. With V trimmed by 5 bases and J by 6 bases, 15 bases remained unmatched. The CDR3 runs to 16 residues. Germline V gene sequence: CDR1 SGHDN, CDR2 FVKESK. The CDR3 loop reads CASSSLQPQGGDGYTF. The CDR3 DNA reads TGTGCCAGCAGCTCTCTCCAACCCCAGGGGGGGGATGGCTACACCTTC.

The chain employs TRBV6-6 and TRBJ1-3; unclear D gene. The length of the CDR3 is 15 residues. Trimming removed 5 bases from V and 1 base from J, with 12 bases in between. Germline CDR1 reads MNHNY; CDR2 reads SVGAGI (reference sequence). Written as DNA, the CDR3 is TGTGCCAGCAGTCCTAGGGTTGTGTCTGGAAACACCATATATTTT. Translating it yields CASSPRVVSGNTIYF.

This rearrangement joins TRBV5-1 to TRBJ2-1; 11 bases agree with TRBD2. Trimming cost V 0 bases and J 7 bases; bases outside gene matches: 3. Germline V lookup: CDR1 SGHRS, CDR2 YFSETQ. The CDR3 covers 15 residues. This chain's CDR3 is CASSLVAGGRNEQFF. As DNA, the CDR3 is TGCGCCAGCAGCTTGGTAGCGGGAGGGCGTAATGAGCAGTTCTTC. The whole variable domain, filled in from reference TRBV5-1 and TRBJ2-1, reads KAGVTQTPRYLIKTRGQQVTLSCSPISGHRSVSWYQQTPGQGLQFLFEYFSETQRNKGNFPGRFSGRQFSNSRSEMNVSTLELGDSALYLCASSLVAGGRNEQFFGPGTRLTVL.

The V gene is TRBV7-2, the J gene TRBJ2-3, with 13 positions matching TRBD2. Germline CDR1 SGHTA, CDR2 FQGNSA. J was trimmed by 2 bases and V by 5 bases; bases with no gene match: 4. The CDR3 covers 16 residues. CDR3 residues: CASSPGLAGATDTQYF. The DNA of the CDR3 is TGTGCCAGCAGCCCCGGACTAGCGGGGGCCACAGATACGCAGTATTTT. The full variable domain, its missing parts supplied by reference TRBV7-2 and TRBJ2-3, is GAGVSQSPSNKVTEKGKDVELRCDPISGHTALYWYRQSLGQGLEFLIYFQGNSAPDKSGLPSDRFSAERTGGSVSTLTIQRTQQEDSAVYLCASSPGLAGATDTQYFGPGTRLTVL.

This sequence joins TRBV11-2 and TRBJ2-1; 9 bases agree with TRBD1. V trimming: 2 bases; J trimming: 6 bases; junction bases outside the gene matches: 5. The CDR3 sequence is 15 residues long. Germline lookup yields CDR1 SGHAT and CDR2 FQNNGV. The CDR3 sequence: CASSLLQGAGNEQFF. The CDR3 DNA reads TGTGCCAGCAGCTTATTACAGGGGGCGGGCAATGAGCAGTTCTTC.

The table lists this clone with a count of one. At one boundary the junction diverges from the germline segment, which might be a read error. Other DNA sequences within the sample encode an identical CDR3. V and J are TRBV5-4 and TRBJ1-3; D might be TRBD1 (6 bases). Germline CDR1 reads SGHNT; CDR2 reads YYREEE (reference sequence). The CDR3 has 13 residues. CDR3 region: CASSLARGDTIYF. CDR3 sequence (DNA): TGCGCCAGCAGCTTGGCGAGGGGGGACACCATATATTTT.

V gene TRBV29-1 combines with J gene TRBJ2-2, with D possibly TRBD1 on 5 matching bases. This CDR3 region has 12 residues. Germline V gene data show CDR1 as SQVTM and CDR2 as ANQGSEA. V dropped 7 bases and J dropped 1 base, with 7 bases sitting between them. Written as DNA, the CDR3 is TGCAGCGCGACAGAGAACACCGGGGAGCTGTTTTTT. Its translation: CSATENTGELFF.

The chain is built from TRBV11-2 and TRBJ1-5; D perhaps matches TRBD1 (5 bases). The CDR3 has 14 amino acids. Germline lookup yields CDR1 SGHAT and CDR2 FQNNGV. Trimming stripped 5 bases from V and 2 bases from J, with 10 bases between. The CDR3 region has the DNA TGTGCCAGCAGCACAGGTAATGGCAATCAGCCCCAGCATTTT. Its protein is CASSTGNGNQPQHF.